The clone carrying this T cell receptor beta chain was observed a single time. What it binds is unknown. This sample stems from a study of cytomegalovirus exposure and HLA in healthy donors. Broader study findings: Many donors carried some public TCRs, although rarity characterized most TCR sequences. Presence/absence analyses treated sequencing depth as roughly uniform across donors. Roughly 170 TCR beta chains were listed as cytomegalovirus-associated.

Germline V gene lookup returns CDR1 LGHNA and CDR2 YSLEER. This CDR3 is 16 amino acids long. The PCR made use of 60 Vbeta and 13 Jbeta primers. Profiled with immunoSEQ multiplex PCR; TCRdb holds only in-frame clones, not every one. The table shows about 77,000 clones, with approximately 80% occurring only once. The chain employs TRBV4-3 and TRBJ2-5; TRBD1 matches at 10 bases. The DNA end is more similar to TRBJ2-7, so the J call may be wrong. Material for sequencing was PBMCs. The receptor was derived from a man between 35 and 55 years old in good health and CMV-seronegative. The CDR3 loop is CASSQDTGQGFYEQYF. In DNA, the CDR3 is TGCGCCAGCAGCCAAGATACGGGACAGGGGTTCTACGAGCAGTACTTC.